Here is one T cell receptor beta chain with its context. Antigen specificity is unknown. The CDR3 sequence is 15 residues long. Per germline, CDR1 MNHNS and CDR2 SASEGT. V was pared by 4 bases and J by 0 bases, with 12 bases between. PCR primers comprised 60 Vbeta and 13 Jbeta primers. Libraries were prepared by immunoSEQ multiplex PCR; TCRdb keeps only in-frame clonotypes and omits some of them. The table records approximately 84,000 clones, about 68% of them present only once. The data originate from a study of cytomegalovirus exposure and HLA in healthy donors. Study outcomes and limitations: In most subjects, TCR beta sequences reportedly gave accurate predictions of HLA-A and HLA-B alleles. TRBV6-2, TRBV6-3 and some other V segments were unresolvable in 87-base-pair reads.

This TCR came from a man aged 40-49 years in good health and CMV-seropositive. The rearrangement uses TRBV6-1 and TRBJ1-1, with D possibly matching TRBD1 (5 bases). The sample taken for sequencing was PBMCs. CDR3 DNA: TGTGCCAGCAGTGTCGCGGCGGGGGTGAACACTGAAGCTTTCTTT. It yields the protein CASSVAAGVNTEAFF.